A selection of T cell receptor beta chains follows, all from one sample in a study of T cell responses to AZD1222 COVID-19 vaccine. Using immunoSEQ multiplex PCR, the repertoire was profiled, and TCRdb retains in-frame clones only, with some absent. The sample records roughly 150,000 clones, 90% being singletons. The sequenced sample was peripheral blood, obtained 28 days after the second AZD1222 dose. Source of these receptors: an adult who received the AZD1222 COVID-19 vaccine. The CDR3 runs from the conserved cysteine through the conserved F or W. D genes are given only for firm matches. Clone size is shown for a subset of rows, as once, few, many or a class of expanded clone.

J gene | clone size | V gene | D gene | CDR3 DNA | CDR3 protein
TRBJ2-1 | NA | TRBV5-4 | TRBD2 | TGTGCCAGCAGGCCGGGACTACTTCTTTCCTACAATGAGCAGTTCTTC | CASRPGLLLSYNEQFF
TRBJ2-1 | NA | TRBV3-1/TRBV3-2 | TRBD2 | TGTGCCAGCAGCCAAGATTTTAGGACTAGCGGAACCAATGAGCAGTTCTTC | CASSQDFRTSGTNEQFF
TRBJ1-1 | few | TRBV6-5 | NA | TGTGCCAGCAGTTACCATAAGACTAGTGGCACTGAAGCTTTCTTT | CASSYHKTSGTEAFF
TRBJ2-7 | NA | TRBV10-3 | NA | TGTGCCATCACTAAGGACAGTTTCTACGAGCAGTACTTC | CAITKDSFYEQYF
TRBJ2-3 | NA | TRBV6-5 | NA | TGTGCCAGCAGTTACTCGGGCAGGGTATCTGCTACGCAGTATTTT | CASSYSGRVSATQYF
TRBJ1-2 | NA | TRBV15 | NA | TGTGCCACCAGCAGAGATAGGGGGGGCTATGGCTACACCTTC | CATSRDRGGYGYTF
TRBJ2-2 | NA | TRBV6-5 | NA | TGTGCCAGCAGTCGACTAGGTTTCTCCGGGGAGCTGTTTTTT | CASSRLGFSGELFF
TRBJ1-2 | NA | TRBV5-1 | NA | TGCGCCAGCAGCTTGGCAGGGGTCCAGGGGAACTATGGCTACACCTTC | CASSLAGVQGNYGYTF
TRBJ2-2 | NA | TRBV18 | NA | TGTGCCAGCTCACCCTCGGGTCTCGACACCGGGGAGCTGTTTTTT | CASSPSGLDTGELFF
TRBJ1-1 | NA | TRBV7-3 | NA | TGTGCCAGCAGCGCGGACATGAACACTGAAGCTTTCTTT | CASSADMNTEAFF
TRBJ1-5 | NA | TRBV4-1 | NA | TGCGCCAGCAGCCAAGAAGGGCTAGGCTATAGCAATCAGCCCCAGCATTTT | CASSQEGLGYSNQPQHF
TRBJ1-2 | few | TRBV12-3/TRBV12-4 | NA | TGTGCCAGCAGTTTAGCGGGCAGCTATGGCTACACCTTC | CASSLAGSYGYTF
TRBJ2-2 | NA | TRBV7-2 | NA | TGTGCCAGCAGCCGCATCGCCGATAGGGCCGGGGAGCTGTTTTTT | CASSRIADRAGELFF
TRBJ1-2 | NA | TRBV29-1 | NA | TGCAGCGTTACCCATGAGACAGGTGTCCGAGGCTACACCTTC | CSVTHETGVRGYTF
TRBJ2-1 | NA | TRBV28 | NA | TGTGCCAGCAGTTTATGGGGGAGCAGGTACAATGAGCAGTTCTTC | CASSLWGSRYNEQFF
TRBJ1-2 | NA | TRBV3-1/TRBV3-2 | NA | TGTGCCAGCAGCCAAGAGGAGGGTCTCGGGGGCTACACCTTC | CASSQEEGLGGYTF
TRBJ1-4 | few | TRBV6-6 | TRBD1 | TGTGCCAGCACAGGGGGCGGTGAAAAACTGTTTTTT | CASTGGGEKLFF
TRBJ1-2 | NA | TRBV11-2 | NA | TGTGCCAGCAGCGCAGGACCTGGAGGCTACACCTTC | CASSAGPGGYTF
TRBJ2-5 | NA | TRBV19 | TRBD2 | TGTGCCAGTAGCAGCGGGGTCCGGGAGACCCAGTACTTC | CASSSGVRETQYF
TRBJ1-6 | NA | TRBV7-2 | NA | TGTGCCAGCAGCCCCGAACAGGGTTTAGGGTCACCCCTCCACTTT | CASSPEQGLGSPLHF
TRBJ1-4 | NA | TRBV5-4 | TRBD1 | TGTGCCAGCCGGATGGGACAGCCTAATGAAAAACTGTTTTTT | CASRMGQPNEKLFF
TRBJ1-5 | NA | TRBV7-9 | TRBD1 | TGTGCCAGCAGCCTAGGGACAGATTATAGCAATCAGCCCCAGCATTTT | CASSLGTDYSNQPQHF
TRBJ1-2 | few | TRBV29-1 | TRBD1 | TGCAGCGTTAGAAGCGGGACAGGTGGTGGCTACACCTTC | CSVRSGTGGGYTF
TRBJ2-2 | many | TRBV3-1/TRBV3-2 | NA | TGTGCCAGCAGCCAAGTAGAAGGGGAGCTGTTTTTT | CASSQVEGELFF
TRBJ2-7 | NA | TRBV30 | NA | TGTGCCTGGAACAGGGAGGGGAACGAGCAGTACTTC | CAWNREGNEQYF
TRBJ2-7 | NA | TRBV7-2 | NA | TGTGCCAGCAGCTTGTCATACAGGAGATCCTACGAGCAGTACTTC | CASSLSYRRSYEQYF
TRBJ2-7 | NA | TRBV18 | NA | TGTGCCAGCTCAAGGGCCCCGACAGCCTACGAGCAGTACTTC | CASSRAPTAYEQYF
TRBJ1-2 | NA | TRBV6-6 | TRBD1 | TGTGCCAGCAGTGGACAGGGGCATTATGGCTACACCTTC | CASSGQGHYGYTF
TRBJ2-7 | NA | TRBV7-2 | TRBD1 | TGTGCCAGCTCGGGACAGGGCTACGAGCAGTACTTC | CASSGQGYEQYF
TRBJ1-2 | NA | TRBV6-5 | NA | TGTGCCAGCAGCAGGGGACGCCAGAACTATGGCTACACCTTC | CASSRGRQNYGYTF
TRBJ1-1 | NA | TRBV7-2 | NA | TGTGCCAGCAGCTTAGTGACCACTGAAGCTTTCTTT | CASSLVTTEAFF
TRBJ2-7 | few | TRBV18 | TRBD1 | TGTGCCAGCTCCCAGGGGGCGAGCTCCTACGAGCAGTACTTC | CASSQGASSYEQYF
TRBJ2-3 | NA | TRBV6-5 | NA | TGTGCCAGCAGCCCGAATTCCGATACGCAGTATTTT | CASSPNSDTQYF
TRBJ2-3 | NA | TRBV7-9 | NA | TGTGCCAGCAGCTTAGAGGGAGCCGATACGCAGTATTTT | CASSLEGADTQYF
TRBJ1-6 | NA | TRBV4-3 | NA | TGCGCCAGCAGCCAAGATTTCAGGGGAGGCTCACCCCTCCACTTT | CASSQDFRGGSPLHF
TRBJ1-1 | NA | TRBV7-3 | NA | TGTGCCAGCAGTTCCGGACAGTATGGAACTGAAGCTTTCTTT | CASSSGQYGTEAFF
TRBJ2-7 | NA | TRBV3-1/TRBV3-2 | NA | TGTGCCAGCAGCCAAGAAAGACGGACAGCCGAGCAGTACTTC | CASSQERRTAEQYF
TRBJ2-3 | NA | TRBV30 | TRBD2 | TGTGCCTGGAGGGCAGGACTAGCGGTGGGCACAGATACGCAGTATTTT | CAWRAGLAVGTDTQYF
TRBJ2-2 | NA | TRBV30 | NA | TGTGCCTGGAGTGAGGTCGGGGAGCTGTTTTTT | CAWSEVGELFF
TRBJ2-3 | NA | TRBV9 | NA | TGTGCCAGCAGCGTGGGGACAGATACGCAGTATTTT | CASSVGTDTQYF
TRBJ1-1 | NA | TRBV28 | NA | TGTGCCAGCAGTTTGGGGACAAGGAACACTGAAGCTTTCTTT | CASSLGTRNTEAFF
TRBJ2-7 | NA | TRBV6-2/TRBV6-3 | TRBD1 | TGTGCCAGCAGTTACTCGACCAGACAGGGTAGCGAGCAGTACTTC | CASSYSTRQGSEQYF
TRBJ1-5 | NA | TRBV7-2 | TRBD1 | TGTGCCAGCAGCCGGGACAGGGGAAGCAATCAGCCCCAGCATTTT | CASSRDRGSNQPQHF
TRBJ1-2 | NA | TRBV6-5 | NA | TGTGCCAGCAGTCGGGACCTGGGGCCTCAGTATGACTACACCTTC | CASSRDLGPQYDYTF
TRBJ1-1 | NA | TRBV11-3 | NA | TGTGCCAGCAGCTTAGATACGGCTACTGAAGCTTTCTTT | CASSLDTATEAFF
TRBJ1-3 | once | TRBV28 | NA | TGTGCCAGCAGTTACCCACGGGGGGTCTCTGGAAACACCATATATTTT | CASSYPRGVSGNTIYF
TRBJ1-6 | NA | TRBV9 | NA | TGTGCCAGCAGCGTAGGGGAAGTTTCACCCCTCCACTTT | CASSVGEVSPLHF
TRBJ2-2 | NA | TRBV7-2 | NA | TGTGCCAGCAGCTTGGCCGGGACCGCCGGGGAGCTGTTTTTT | CASSLAGTAGELFF
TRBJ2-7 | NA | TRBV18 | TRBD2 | TGTGCCAGCTCCCGCGATAGCGGGAGGGAGAACGAGCAGTACTTC | CASSRDSGRENEQYF
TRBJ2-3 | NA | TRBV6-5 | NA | TGTGCCAGCAGTCCCGAGGGGGCAGATACGCAGTATTTT | CASSPEGADTQYF
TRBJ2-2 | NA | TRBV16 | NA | TGTGCCAGCAGCCACGACAGCGGGGAGCTGTTTTTT | CASSHDSGELFF